This T cell receptor (beta chain) originates from a study of blood T cells in healthy people across ages. Germline V gene data show CDR1 as DFQATT and CDR2 as SNEGSKA (reference sequence). There are 12 residues in the CDR3. V was cut by 3 bases and J by 9 bases, with 12 bases left in between. In this sample, this clonotype turned up a few times. Its antigen is still unknown. The use of a sample-barcoded 5' primer and a J-beta primer mix characterized a second PCR of about 7 to 12 cycles. Each cDNA molecule received a tag from a template-switch adaptor that had 12 random nucleotides. TCRdb reprocessed the 5' RACE reads via MiXCR and lists one record per CDR3 protein. This sample yields hundreds of thousands of distinct CDR3 sequences, of which under 55% are seen a single time; around 23% belongs to the top ten. Study observations and caveats: Without sorted subsets, naive and antigen-experienced compartments could not be conclusively compared.

V and J are TRBV20-1 and TRBJ2-4; weak D call: TRBD2 (6 bases). Sequenced material: blood. The source is a man at least 80 years old in good health. The CDR3 loop is CSASGSRSIQYF. The CDR3 nucleotides read TGCAGTGCTAGCGGGAGTCGGAGCATTCAGTACTTC.